What follows are 3 T cell receptor beta chains derived from one specimen sequenced in a study of vaccination effects on CD4 cells after COVID-19. With approximately 10 days of culture completed, CD4+ T cells were isolated. Only in-frame clones appear in the TCRdb table, and some are missing; sequencing was by immunoSEQ multiplex PCR. The sample includes approximately 46,000 clones, around 70% of them seen just once. No antigen has been identified for these receptors. Sequences were derived from CD4+ T cells from PBMCs cultured without peptide, sampled before COVID-19 vaccination. Receptor source: a human donor who had a prior SARS-CoV-2 infection.

The J gene is TRBJ2-2, the V gene TRBV2; D is uncertain. CDR1 and CDR2 (germline): SNHLY, FYNNEI. The CDR3 runs to 13 residues. Trimming removed 5 bases at V and 6 bases at J, with 10 bases between. The CDR3 region has the DNA TGTGCCAGCAGTCCCAACTCCGCCGGGGAGCTGTTTTTT. It encodes CASSPNSAGELFF.

In this sample, this clone turned up a few times. V gene TRBV5-1 combines with J gene TRBJ2-3; 11 bases map to TRBD1. Germline CDR1 SGHRS, CDR2 YFSETQ. This CDR3 is built from 18 residues. V trimming: 3 bases; J trimming: 0 bases; junction bases outside the gene matches: 9. In DNA form, the CDR3 reads TGCGCCAGCAGCTATGGACAGGGGGCCCATTCTAGCACAGATACGCAGTATTTT. Residues: CASSYGQGAHSSTDTQYF.

CDR3 sequence (DNA): TGTGCCAGCAGCCCCAGCGGAGGGACGGTCAAAGCAGATACGCAGTATTTT. As protein: CASSPSGGTVKADTQYF. V and J are TRBV5-4 and TRBJ2-3; D perhaps matches TRBD2 (6 bases). V lost 4 bases and J 4 bases, leaving 22 bases between the germline ends. Germline CDR1 SGHNT, CDR2 YYREEE (reference sequence). CDR3 length: 17 amino acids.